The present T cell receptor (beta chain) was sequenced within a study of metastatic and nonmetastatic thyroid tumors. TCRdb re-clonotyped the PCR reads via MiXCR. The sample holds about 31,000 clones, approximately 20% seen once. All patients were untreated before thyroid surgery. This clone was recorded at least ten times. CDR3 size: 12 residues. Trimming removed 4 bases from V and 6 bases from J, with 11 bases in between. Germline V CDR1 and CDR2: SGHRS, YFSETQ. The sequence derives from a female donor with papillary thyroid cancer or a benign thyroid nodule (not recorded which). Some clones in this sample may be carry-over from other donors' samples. Material: blood. The genes are TRBV5-1 and TRBJ2-7; D gene ambiguous. The CDR3 DNA sequence: TGCGCCAGCAGCCTTTCCGGGTTCGAGCAGTACTTC. Translation: CASSLSGFEQYF.